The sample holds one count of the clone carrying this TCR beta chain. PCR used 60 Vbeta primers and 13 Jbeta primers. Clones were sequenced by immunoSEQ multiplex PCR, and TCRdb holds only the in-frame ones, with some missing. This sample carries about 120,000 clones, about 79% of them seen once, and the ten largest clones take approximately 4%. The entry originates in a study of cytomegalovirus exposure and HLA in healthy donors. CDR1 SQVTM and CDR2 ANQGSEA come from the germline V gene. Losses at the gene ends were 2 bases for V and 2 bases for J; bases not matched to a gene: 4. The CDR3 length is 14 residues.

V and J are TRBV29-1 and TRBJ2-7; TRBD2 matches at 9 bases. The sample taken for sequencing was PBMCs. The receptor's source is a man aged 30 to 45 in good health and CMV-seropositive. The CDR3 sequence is CSVELAGPPYEQYF. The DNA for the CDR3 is TGCAGCGTTGAACTAGCGGGACCCCCCTACGAGCAGTACTTC.